The 17 T cell receptor beta chains listed next were all sequenced from one sample in a study of blood T cells in healthy people across ages. A sample-barcoded 5' primer and a J-beta primer mix were used in a second PCR of about 6 to 12 cycles. TCRdb passed the 5' RACE reads through MiXCR, listing each CDR3 protein once. The data show some 710,000 distinct CDR3 sequences, with about half seen just once and roughly 20% held by the top ten. Sequencing was performed on blood. The receptors here all came from a man older than 75 in good health.

With respect to this clonotype: A read error may be the cause here, since a much bigger clone is one base away. This chain connects TRBV29-1 to TRBJ2-1; D is unclear. V lost 4 bases, J lost 9 bases, and 13 bases lay in between. Germline assignment: CDR1 SQVTM and CDR2 ANQGSEA. This CDR3 has 12 residues. The CDR3, as DNA: TGCAGCGTTGGTCTAGTGGACGCTGAGCAGTTCTTC. It encodes CSVGLVDAEQFF.

J is TRBJ1-2 and V is TRBV27; D perhaps matches TRBD1 (6 bases). CDR1 and CDR2 (germline): MNHEY, SMNVEV (reference sequence). This CDR3 has 13 residues. The V gene lost 6 bases and the J gene lost 7 bases, with 15 bases spanning the gap. The CDR3 reads CASRLGGAGGYTF. CDR3 nucleotide sequence: TGTGCCAGCAGGCTAGGGGGGGCGGGTGGCTACACCTTC.

There are a few counts of this clonotype. The chain joins TRBV20-1 to TRBJ2-1; 8 nucleotides match TRBD1. The CDR3 runs 15 residues. CDR1 and CDR2 (germline): DFQATT, SNEGSKA (reference sequence). V dropped 3 bases and J dropped 3; count of bases not matched to a gene: 7. The CDR3 protein is CSASLGQGYYNEQFF. The DNA for the CDR3 is TGCAGTGCTAGTCTCGGACAGGGATACTACAATGAGCAGTTCTTC.

The V call is TRBV20-1, the J call TRBJ2-1; 10 nucleotides agree with TRBD1. J gave up 9 bases and V 0 bases, and 5 bases lay outside the gene matches. Germline V gene data show CDR1 as DFQATT and CDR2 as SNEGSKA (reference sequence). This CDR3 has 14 residues. The CDR3 DNA is TGCAGTGCTAGAGAGGACAGGGGGTATAGTGAGCAGTTCTTC. Protein sequence: CSAREDRGYSEQFF.

The DNA for the CDR3 is TGTGCCAGCACCCTCGGCGGGGGGGGTCAAGAGACCCAGTACTTC. Protein product: CASTLGGGGQETQYF. The gene calls are TRBV6-1 and TRBJ2-5; 9 nucleotides match TRBD2. The CDR3 has 15 amino acids. The ends lost 7 bases at V and 2 bases at J; junction bases unmatched: 8. Germline V gene sequence: CDR1 MNHNS, CDR2 SASEGT.

The gene calls are TRBV4-1 and TRBJ2-3; D unresolved. The CDR3 runs to 13 residues. From germline, CDR1 is MGHRA and CDR2 YSYEKL. Trimming removed 0 bases at V and 6 bases at J, with 7 bases between. This CDR3 is CASSQDAADTQYF. In nucleotides, the CDR3 is TGCGCCAGCAGCCAAGATGCGGCGGATACGCAGTATTTT.

The rearrangement uses TRBV19 and TRBJ1-2, with 7 bases lining up with TRBD1. Germline V CDR1 and CDR2: LNHDA, SQIVND (reference sequence). The CDR3 has 13 residues. V gave up 3 bases and J gave up 6 bases; unmatched junction bases: 4. CDR3 sequence reads: CASSISDRDGYTF. The CDR3 DNA sequence: TGTGCCAGTAGTATTTCTGACAGGGATGGCTACACCTTC.

This chain links TRBV30 with TRBJ1-1; D gene ambiguous. This CDR3 is 13 amino acids long. V shed 3 bases and J shed 0 bases, with 8 bases lying between them. CDR1 and CDR2 (germline): GTSNPN, SVGIG (reference sequence). CDR3 in amino acids: CAWSVALNTEAFF. For the CDR3, the DNA is TGTGCCTGGAGCGTTGCCCTGAACACTGAAGCTTTCTTT.

The chain carries TRBV29-1 and TRBJ1-6; D remains unclear. This CDR3 comprises 13 residues. Germline CDR1 reads SQVTM; CDR2 reads ANQGSEA. V gave up 6 bases and J gave up 8 bases, with 14 bases separating them. The CDR3 sequence is CSVASADDSPLHF. In nucleotides, the CDR3 is TGCAGCGTGGCCTCCGCTGACGATTCACCCCTCCACTTT. Combining the CDR3 with reference TRBV29-1 and TRBJ1-6 gives the whole variable domain SAVISQKPSRDICQRGTSLTIQCQVDSQVTMMFWYRQQPGQSLTLIATANQGSEATYESGFVIDKFPISRPNLTFSTLTVSNMSPEDSSIYLCSVASADDSPLHFGNGTRLTVT.

This clonotype was counted ten times or more. The gene calls are TRBV4-3 and TRBJ1-6; D remains unclear. Germline V gives CDR1 LGHNA, CDR2 YSLEER. The V gene lost 0 bases and the J gene lost 6 bases, with 12 bases spanning the gap. The CDR3 has 16 amino acids. CDR3 nucleotide sequence: TGCGCCAGCAGCCAAGATAATACACTCCTTAATTCACCCCTCCACTTT. Protein sequence: CASSQDNTLLNSPLHF.

The rearrangement uses TRBV7-2 and TRBJ2-7; 7 positions agree with TRBD2. V was clipped by 5 bases and J by 0 bases; unmatched bases: 7. Per germline, CDR1 SGHTA and CDR2 FQGNSA. The CDR3 runs 15 residues. The CDR3: CASSHRERGSYEQYF. The CDR3 DNA is TGTGCCAGCAGCCACCGGGAGCGGGGCTCCTACGAGCAGTACTTC.

This clonotype was observed many times. This chain joins TRBV6-6 and TRBJ2-1; TRBD2 matches at 9 bases. Per the germline V gene, CDR1 is MNHNY and CDR2 is SVGAGI (reference sequence). The CDR3 totals 15 residues. J was trimmed by 7 bases and V by 4 bases; bases with no gene match: 8. CDR3 amino acids: CASSFRLAEGNEQFF. CDR3 nucleotides: TGTGCCAGCAGTTTTCGACTAGCGGAAGGGAATGAGCAGTTCTTC.

This clonotype turned up a few times. The chain links TRBV27 to TRBJ2-1; D possibly matches TRBD1 or TRBD2 (6 bases each). In germline, CDR1 is MNHEY, CDR2 SMNVEV (reference sequence). The CDR3 is 16 amino acids. The ends were cut back, 4 bases at V and 12 bases at J, with 25 bases in the middle. CDR3 coding DNA: TGTGCCAGCAGTTACGGGGGCTACGGAGGCTCCGAAGGGCAGTTCTTC. It codes for CASSYGGYGGSEGQFF.

This clonotype was detected many times. The chain combines TRBV12-3 or TRBV12-4 with TRBJ2-5; D not resolved. This CDR3 has 15 residues. Trimming shortened V by 1 base and J by 1 base, and 10 bases separated the two germline ends. The CDR3 protein is CASSLGALAQETQYF. In DNA form, the CDR3 reads TGTGCCAGCAGTTTAGGTGCACTCGCCCAAGAGACCCAGTACTTC.

The CDR3 DNA sequence: TGTGCCAGCAGCTTGGGTCCATTTGGGAGCTCCTACGAGCAGTACTTC. This translates into CASSLGPFGSSYEQYF. The genes are TRBV7-6 and TRBJ2-7; TRBD2 might be the D (5 bases). Germline assignment: CDR1 SGHVS and CDR2 FNYEAQ. The CDR3 runs 16 residues. The V end was cut by 3 bases, the J end by 0 bases, with 15 bases between.

This clonotype was picked up a small number of times. The chain uses TRBV29-1 and TRBJ2-5; no clear D. Germline assignment: CDR1 SQVTM and CDR2 ANQGSEA. There are 12 residues in the CDR3. V shed 4 bases and J shed 3 bases, with 9 bases lying between them. DNA of the CDR3: TGCAGCGTTGTCTGGGGAAAAGAGACCCAGTACTTC. This encodes CSVVWGKETQYF.

The rearrangement uses TRBV9 and TRBJ2-5, with D possibly matching TRBD2 (5 bases). This CDR3 is 13 amino acids long. V was trimmed by 2 bases and J by 5 bases, leaving 10 bases between them. Looked up from germline, CDR1 is SGDLS and CDR2 is YYNGEE. CDR3 protein: CASSVGDMETQYF. Here the CDR3 DNA reads TGTGCCAGCAGCGTGGGAGACATGGAGACCCAGTACTTC.